There are many counts of the clone carrying this T cell receptor beta chain. TCRdb's table, derived via immunoSEQ multiplex PCR, lists solely in-frame clones and lacks some. Recorded here are about 35,000 clones, none singletons. The data are from a study of T cell clonality in common variable immunodeficiency. The sequenced material came from peripheral blood mononuclear cells. This clonotype originated in a person aged 18 to 70 in good health.

Partial CDR3 DNA: TGCGCCAGCAGTCAATCGACAGGGGATGAG. It is translated as CASSQSTGDE. The full-length CDR3 reads as CASSQSTGDEQFF. This chain connects TRBV23-1 to TRBJ2-1; 8 bases fit TRBD1. The read terminates 3 residues before the CDR3 end, so the remaining end is supplied by the germline J gene. TRBV23-1 is given ORF status, its function remaining uncertain. With V trimmed by 0 bases and J by 8 bases, 0 bases remained unmatched. CDR3 length: 13 amino acids.